The 32 T cell receptor beta chains below come from one sample, sequenced in a study of CD8 T cells in ankylosing spondylitis. Study-level findings and limits: A TCR beta motif of several highly homologous variants seemed to mark ankylosing spondylitis blood.

A single record per CDR3 protein comes from TCRdb applying MiXCR to the 5' RACE reads. The table includes a few hundred thousand distinct CDR3 sequences, about 22% detected once. Their antigen targets remain unknown. The source material was blood, either unsorted or a sorted T cell fraction (not recorded which). The receptors here all came from a male donor with ankylosing spondylitis.

The chain carries TRBV12-3 or TRBV12-4 and TRBJ2-3; 9 positions agree with TRBD2. The ends lost 5 bases at V and 3 bases at J; junction bases unmatched: 3. The CDR3 has 14 amino acids. This CDR3 is CASSRSGSTDTQYF. CDR3 bases: TGTGCCAGCAGTCGTAGCGGGAGTACAGATACGCAGTATTTT.

This sequence joins TRBV29-1 and TRBJ1-1, with D perhaps TRBD1 (5 bases). CDR1 SQVTM and CDR2 ANQGSEA come from the germline V gene. There are 12 residues in the CDR3. Trimming took off 7 bases at V and 0 bases at J, with 9 bases between the two ends. The CDR3 DNA is TGCAGCGGACAGTCCATGAACACTGAAGCTTTCTTT. The encoded protein is CSGQSMNTEAFF.

This clonotype was seen a handful of times. The V and J genes are TRBV4-2 and TRBJ2-7; D is ambiguous. The CDR3 runs 14 residues. Germline V gives CDR1 LGHNA, CDR2 YNFKEQ. V lost 0 bases and J lost 6, with 12 bases in between. The CDR3 sequence is CASSQEPDAPEQYF. DNA of the CDR3: TGTGCCAGCAGCCAAGAGCCGGATGCGCCCGAGCAGTACTTC.

The chain joins TRBV7-2 to TRBJ2-2; 10 bases are shared with TRBD1. V lost 5 bases and J lost 2; bases outside the gene matches: 2. Germline values: CDR1 SGHTA, CDR2 FQGNSA. The CDR3 covers 15 residues. CDR3 sequence (DNA): TGTGCCAGCAGCCCGACAGGGGGCAACACCGGGGAGCTGTTTTTT. Its protein is CASSPTGGNTGELFF.

This clonotype was picked up many times. This chain joins TRBV7-9 and TRBJ2-5; D is ambiguous. Per the germline V gene, CDR1 is SEHNR and CDR2 is FQNEAQ (reference sequence). The CDR3 has 12 amino acids. Trimming took off 4 bases at V and 0 bases at J, with 3 bases between the two ends. CDR3 DNA sequence: TGTGCCAGCAGCTCGAACCAAGAGACCCAGTACTTC. It translates to CASSSNQETQYF.

The CDR3 DNA reads as TGCAGTGCTAGAGATGCGGACAGGTGGGGGGAGACCCAGTACTTC. Protein product: CSARDADRWGETQYF. This chain uses TRBV20-1 with TRBJ2-5; 7 bases fit TRBD1. J gave up 5 bases and V 0 bases, and 9 bases lay outside the gene matches. CDR1 DFQATT and CDR2 SNEGSKA come from the germline V gene (reference sequence). The CDR3 extends over 15 amino acids.

This clonotype appeared a few times. The J gene is TRBJ2-3, the V gene TRBV6-5, with 8 positions matching TRBD2. Trimming cost V 0 bases and J 5 bases; bases outside gene matches: 10. Germline CDR1 and CDR2: MNHEY and SVGAGI. The CDR3 loop spans 17 amino acids. DNA for the CDR3: TGTGCCAGCAGTTACTCCACCGGGGGGGCGGGAGTAGATACGCAGTATTTT. This encodes CASSYSTGGAGVDTQYF.

This clonotype turned up a few times. The rearrangement links TRBV5-8 to TRBJ1-2; tentatively, D is TRBD1 (5 bases). Germline CDR1 reads SGHTS; CDR2 reads YDEGEE. This CDR3 is 14 amino acids long. V lost 6 bases and J lost 2, with 14 bases in between. CDR3 loop: CASTVPGLNYGYTF. DNA of the CDR3: TGTGCCAGCACTGTACCGGGACTCAACTATGGCTACACCTTC.

The chain recombines TRBV6-1 with TRBJ2-1; 9 nucleotides align to TRBD1. The V segment lost 7 bases and the J segment 3 bases; nucleotides outside the gene matches: 7. This CDR3 has 15 amino acids. Per germline, CDR1 MNHNS and CDR2 SASEGT. CDR3 in DNA: TGTGCCAGCAATATCGGACAGGGGAACTACAATGAGCAGTTCTTC. This codes for CASNIGQGNYNEQFF.

The chain uses TRBV7-3 and TRBJ2-2; no reliable D call. In germline, CDR1 is SGHTA, CDR2 FQGTGA. This CDR3 is built from 14 residues. V lost 1 base and J lost 8, with 11 bases in between. Here the CDR3 reads CASSLNNQAGELFF. CDR3 bases: TGTGCCAGCAGCTTAAACAATCAAGCTGGGGAGCTGTTTTTT.

The chain has TRBV30 and TRBJ2-3; no definite D call. V lost 0 bases and J lost 0, with 7 bases in between. The CDR3 runs 14 residues. Germline CDR1 is GTSNPN and CDR2 is SVGIG (reference sequence). The CDR3 loop is CAWSVKGSTDTQYF. The CDR3 region has the DNA TGTGCCTGGAGTGTGAAGGGAAGCACAGATACGCAGTATTTT. Full variable domain (outside the CDR3, taken from reference TRBV30 and TRBJ2-3): SQTIHQWPATLVQPVGSPLSLECTVEGTSNPNLYWYRQAAGRGLQLLFYSVGIGQISSEVPQNLSASRPQDRQFILSSKKLLLSDSGFYLCAWSVKGSTDTQYFGPGTRLTVL.

This sequence joins TRBV6-1 and TRBJ1-5; no definite D call. Germline CDR1 reads MNHNS; CDR2 reads SASEGT. The CDR3 contains 13 residues. V dropped 3 bases and J dropped 9 bases, with 12 bases sitting between them. The CDR3 spells CASSDVGVGPQHF. CDR3 in DNA: TGTGCCAGCAGTGACGTTGGGGTCGGGCCCCAGCATTTT.

This clonotype has just a few counts. The gene calls are TRBV12-3 or TRBV12-4 and TRBJ2-1; perhaps D is TRBD1 or TRBD2 (5 bases each). There are 14 residues in the CDR3. V lost 7 bases and J 9 bases, leaving 19 bases between the germline ends. The chain's CDR3 is CASTGTRPDGEQFF. In DNA form, the CDR3 reads TGTGCCAGCACTGGGACCCGCCCGGACGGTGAGCAGTTCTTC.

The chain employs TRBV24-1 and TRBJ2-2; D gene ambiguous. Deletions cut 4 bases from V and 7 bases from J, with 24 bases between. Germline CDR1 reads KGHDR; CDR2 reads SFDVKD. The CDR3 covers 18 residues. The CDR3 sequence: CATSEKQWSRASIGELFF. The CDR3 DNA follows: TGTGCCACCAGTGAAAAGCAATGGTCACGGGCTTCGATCGGGGAGCTGTTTTTT.

This clonotype was seen a handful of times. The rearrangement uses TRBV19 and TRBJ1-6, with unresolved D. V lost 3 bases to trimming and J lost 8 bases, with 8 bases between them. The CDR3 extends over 13 amino acids. Germline CDR1 reads LNHDA; CDR2 reads SQIVND (reference sequence). CDR3 in DNA: TGTGCCAGTAGTATGGGCGGATATTCACCCCTCCACTTT. Translated, it gives CASSMGGYSPLHF.

This clonotype came up a few times. The gene calls are TRBV7-9 and TRBJ2-1, with a weak D call TRBD2 (6 bases). The ends were cut back, 5 bases at V and 10 bases at J, with 18 bases in the middle. CDR1 and CDR2 from the germline V gene are SEHNR and FQNEAQ (reference sequence). The CDR3 runs 14 residues. In nucleotides, the CDR3 is TGTGCCAGCAGCCCTCTAGGGCTGGCGGGGGAGCAGTTCTTC. Amino acid sequence: CASSPLGLAGEQFF.

This chain connects TRBV12-3 or TRBV12-4 to TRBJ2-1; D is perhaps TRBD2 (6 bases). The CDR3 totals 14 residues. Trimming stripped 7 bases from V and 3 bases from J, with 13 bases between. CDR3 sequence (DNA): TGTGCCAGCAACACCCGGGAGCTCTACAATGAGCAGTTCTTC. Translated: CASNTRELYNEQFF.

This clonotype was counted only a few times. The chain couples TRBV7-9 to TRBJ2-7; D tentatively reads TRBD1 or TRBD2 (5 bases each). In germline, CDR1 is SEHNR, CDR2 FQNEAQ (reference sequence). The V gene lost 8 bases and the J gene lost 2 bases, with 16 bases spanning the gap. This CDR3 has 14 residues. The CDR3 region is CASGTRGVPYEQYF. CDR3 DNA: TGTGCCAGCGGAACAAGAGGGGTCCCCTACGAGCAGTACTTC.

The J gene is TRBJ1-5, the V gene TRBV19; weak D call: TRBD1 (6 bases). Trimming removed 3 bases from V and 9 bases from J, with 18 bases in between. This CDR3 region has 15 residues. Germline-derived CDR1 and CDR2 are LNHDA and SQIVND (reference sequence). This chain's CDR3 is CASSIPGQIRGPQHF. Written as DNA, the CDR3 is TGTGCCAGTAGTATCCCCGGACAGATCCGAGGGCCCCAGCATTTT.

This clonotype turned up a few times. The chain uses TRBV6-4 and TRBJ1-1, with 8 nucleotides matching TRBD1. Germline assignment: CDR1 MRHNA and CDR2 SNTAGT. Trimming removed 4 bases from V and 0 bases from J; junction bases left unmatched: 13. The CDR3 covers 18 residues. The CDR3 coding sequence is TGTGCCAGCAGTGTTCGCCGGGACAGGTCTCGATTGAACACTGAAGCTTTCTTT. This translates into CASSVRRDRSRLNTEAFF.

This clonotype was recorded a few times. V is TRBV5-1 and J is TRBJ2-5; the match to TRBD2 covers 10 bases. This CDR3 is built from 15 residues. After removal of 2 bases from V and 5 bases from J, the junction contained 6 bases not matched to a gene. Germline assignment: CDR1 SGHRS and CDR2 YFSETQ. DNA of the CDR3: TGCGCCAGCAGCTTCACTAGCGGGGTGGATGAGACCCAGTACTTC. Amino acid sequence: CASSFTSGVDETQYF.

This clonotype was seen at least ten times. The chain combines TRBV18 with TRBJ2-2, with D possibly being TRBD2 (5 bases). V dropped 5 bases and J dropped 1 base, with 8 bases sitting between them. This CDR3 is built from 14 residues. CDR1 is KGHSH and CDR2 is LQKENI in the germline V gene. CDR3 residues: CASSSSGNTGELFF. In DNA form, the CDR3 reads TGTGCCAGCTCATCGAGCGGGAACACCGGGGAGCTGTTTTTT.

Only a few counts were recorded for this clonotype. The V call is TRBV6-2 or TRBV6-3, the J call TRBJ2-7; no definite D call. The ends were cut back, 1 base at V and 0 bases at J, with 7 bases in the middle. CDR1 and CDR2 from the germline V gene are MNHEY and SVGEGT. The CDR3 contains 14 residues. The CDR3 coding sequence is TGTGCCAGCAGTTACTTGAGGTCCTCCTACGAGCAGTACTTC. Amino acid sequence: CASSYLRSSYEQYF.

This clonotype appeared a few times. One end of the junction varies from germline; a read error may be responsible. The chain joins TRBV4-2 to TRBJ2-5; D is possibly TRBD1 (6 bases). Per germline, CDR1 LGHNA and CDR2 YNFKEQ. The CDR3 spans 16 residues. The CDR3 region has the DNA TGTGCCAGCAGCCAAGTACGGGTGGGACAACAAGAGCCCCAGTACTTC. Translated, it gives CASSQVRVGQQEPQYF.

The sample holds a few counts of this clonotype. The chain couples TRBV20-1 to TRBJ2-7; D is possibly TRBD1 (6 bases). V was shortened by 5 bases and J by 3 bases, with 11 bases between the two germline ends. Looked up from germline, CDR1 is DFQATT and CDR2 is SNEGSKA (reference sequence). The CDR3 has 12 residues. CDR3 residues: CSALKTGYEQYF. The DNA for the CDR3 is TGCAGTGCTTTAAAGACAGGCTACGAGCAGTACTTC.

CDR3 sequence: CASSVDRGDNQPQHF. Here the CDR3 DNA reads TGTGCCAGCAGCGTGGACAGGGGAGACAATCAGCCCCAGCATTTT. The chain uses TRBV6-1 and TRBJ1-5; 9 positions match TRBD1. The germline CDR1 and CDR2 sequences are MNHNS and SASEGT. The CDR3 contains 15 residues. V gave up 6 bases and J gave up 3 bases; unmatched junction bases: 6.

This chain links TRBV20-1 with TRBJ2-3; D is possibly TRBD1 (6 bases). The germline V and J ends were trimmed by 2 bases and 3 bases, with 18 bases remaining between them. Per germline, CDR1 DFQATT and CDR2 SNEGSKA (reference sequence). The CDR3 runs 16 residues. In nucleotides, the CDR3 is TGCAGTGCTAGATCTGCCGGGACAAAACTTACAGATACGCAGTATTTT. Its protein product is CSARSAGTKLTDTQYF.

The genes are TRBV6-7 and TRBJ1-3, with D tentatively TRBD1 (5 bases). TRBV6-7 is labeled an ORF, and its function is uncertain. Trimming pared 6 bases from V and 0 bases from J, leaving 15 bases between. The CDR3 is 16 residues long. As DNA, the CDR3 is TGTGCCAGCAGAACGCGTTGGACACACTCTGGAAACACCATATATTTT. Amino acid sequence: CASRTRWTHSGNTIYF.

The chain combines TRBV11-2 with TRBJ2-1; D not resolved. Germline V gene data show CDR1 as SGHAT and CDR2 as FQNNGV. CDR3 size: 13 residues. Trimming left V 5 bases short and J 13 bases short, with 18 bases between. The CDR3, as DNA: TGTGCCAGCAGCCCCGGGTCTTCCCAAAGTCAGTTCTTC. This sequence encodes CASSPGSSQSQFF. The variable domain in full, completed from reference TRBV11-2 and TRBJ2-1, reads EAGVAQSPRYKIIEKRQSVAFWCNPISGHATLYWYQQILGQGPKLLIQFQNNGVVDDSQLPKDRFSAERLKGVDSTLKIQPAKLEDSAVYLCASSPGSSQSQFFGPGTRLTVL.

This clonotype was seen a single time. This chain uses TRBV20-1 with TRBJ2-1, with unresolved D. The CDR3 has 12 residues. From germline, CDR1 is DFQATT and CDR2 SNEGSKA (reference sequence). Trimming cost V 8 bases and J 2 bases, with 10 bases left between them. The CDR3 sequence is CSPSGPYNEQFF. The DNA for the CDR3 is TGCAGTCCTTCGGGCCCCTACAATGAGCAGTTCTTC.

CDR3 residues: CASNINPYGYTF. The CDR3 DNA follows: TGTGCCAGCAACATCAACCCCTATGGCTACACCTTC. This chain connects TRBV28 to TRBJ1-2, with unresolved D. This CDR3 spans 12 amino acids. Trimming removed 7 bases from V and 4 bases from J, with 10 bases in between. Germline V gives CDR1 MDHEN, CDR2 SYDVKM.

This clonotype came up many times. The chain carries TRBV20-1 and TRBJ2-2; D is perhaps TRBD2 (5 bases). Trimming removed 0 bases at V and 6 bases at J, with 14 bases between. Germline V lookup: CDR1 DFQATT, CDR2 SNEGSKA (reference sequence). The CDR3 spans 15 residues. CDR3 DNA: TGCAGTGCTAGAGATTCTCGGCTAGCTCCCGGGGAGCTGTTTTTT. Translating it yields CSARDSRLAPGELFF.